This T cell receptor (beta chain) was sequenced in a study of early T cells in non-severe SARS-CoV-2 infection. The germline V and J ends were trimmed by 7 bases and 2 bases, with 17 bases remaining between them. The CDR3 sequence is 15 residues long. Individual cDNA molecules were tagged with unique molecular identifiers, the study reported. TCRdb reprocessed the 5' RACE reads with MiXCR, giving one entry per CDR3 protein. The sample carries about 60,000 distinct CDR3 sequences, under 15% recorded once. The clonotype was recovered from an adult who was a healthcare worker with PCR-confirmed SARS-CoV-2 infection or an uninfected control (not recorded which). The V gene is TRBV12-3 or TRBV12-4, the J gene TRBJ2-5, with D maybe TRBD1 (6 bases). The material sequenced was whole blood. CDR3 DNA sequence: TGTGCCAGCACAAAAACGGGACAAATACAAGAGACCCAGTACTTC. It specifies CASTKTGQIQETQYF.